This T cell receptor beta chain was documented in a study of shared clonotypes between healthy human individuals. General study points: Larger estimated richness was generally recorded for naive subsets relative to memory subsets.

Every immunoSEQ plate was one replicate of a subset's evenly spread DNA. The authors' processing: With immunoSEQ giving junction-only sequences and no quality scores, filtering differed. TCRdb keeps only in-frame clones here, not all; method: immunoSEQ multiplex PCR. V, J and clone size reflect that table, while D and trimming were determined from the DNA. The table has 950,000 to 1,200,000 clones, 70% to 85% seen once. About this clone itself: Its matching antigen is unknown.

Germline V gene sequence: CDR1 SGHAT, CDR2 FQNNGV. Trimming cost V 5 bases and J 6 bases; bases outside gene matches: 5. This CDR3 has 14 residues. The sample comprised memory CD4+ T cells from PBMCs. Indicated subset: CD45RA-negative fraction. This receptor was taken from a man aged 18-30 years in good health. Some clones in this sample may be carry-over from other donors' samples. This chain joins TRBV11-2 and TRBJ2-7; 12 bases agree with TRBD2. This chain's CDR3 is CASSTRTSGIEQYF. CDR3 bases: TGTGCCAGCAGCACGAGGACTAGCGGGATCGAGCAGTACTTC.